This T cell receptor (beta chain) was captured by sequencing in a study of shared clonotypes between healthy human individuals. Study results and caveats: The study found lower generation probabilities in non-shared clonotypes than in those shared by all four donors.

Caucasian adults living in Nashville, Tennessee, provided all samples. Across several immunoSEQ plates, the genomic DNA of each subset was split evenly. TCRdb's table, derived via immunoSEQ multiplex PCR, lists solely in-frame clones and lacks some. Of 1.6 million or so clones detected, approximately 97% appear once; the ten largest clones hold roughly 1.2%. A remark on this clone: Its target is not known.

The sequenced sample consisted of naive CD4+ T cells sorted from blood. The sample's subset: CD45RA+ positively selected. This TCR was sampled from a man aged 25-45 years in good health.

CDR3 in amino acids: CASSLDRRNTIYF. The CDR3 DNA is TGTGCCAGCAGCTTAGATCGGAGGAACACCATATATTTT. The chain joins TRBV11-3 to TRBJ1-3; no reliable D call. V dropped 0 bases and J dropped 7 bases, with 7 bases sitting between them. The CDR3 has 13 amino acids. From germline, CDR1 is SGHNT and CDR2 YENEEA.